Reported below is one TCR beta chain. The sample comes from a study of T cells in Graves' hyperthyroidism and ophthalmopathy. Uncontrolled infection, other autoimmune disease, pregnancy or lactation disqualified patients from enrolment. Amplified TCR beta CDR3 regions came from RNA transcripts. HTBI primers were the set used in a first-round RT-PCR of the TCR CDR3. MiXCR, applied by TCRdb to the multiplex PCR reads, yields one record per CDR3 protein. Among hundreds of thousands of distinct CDR3 sequences listed, about 45% were seen once. Trimming stripped 3 bases from V and 4 bases from J, with 15 bases between. Germline loops: CDR1 ENHRY, CDR2 SYGVKD. This CDR3 is built from 15 residues.

This chain uses TRBV10-3 with TRBJ1-2; tentatively, D is TRBD1 (6 bases). This clonotype was sampled from an adult man with Graves' disease, either hyperthyroidism or ophthalmopathy (not recorded which). The sample taken for sequencing was peripheral blood or thyroid tissue (not recorded which). This CDR3 reads CAISEQGPVPYGYTF. The CDR3 nucleotides are TGTGCCATCAGTGAACAGGGTCCTGTACCCTATGGCTACACCTTC.